This T cell receptor (beta chain) is from a study of control samples from healthy donors and cancer patients. Germline V lookup: CDR1 LNHDA, CDR2 SQIVND (reference sequence). With 10 bases removed from V and 0 bases from J, the gap between germline ends came to 13 bases. CDR3 length: 13 residues. This table comes from immunoSEQ multiplex PCR, and its TCRdb copy is limited to in-frame clones, with some not included. This repertoire shows 74,000 or so clones, 89% found once; its top ten account for over 5.5%. This receptor was obtained from a middle-aged man in good health. This sequence joins TRBV19 and TRBJ2-7, with a possible D match to TRBD1 (6 bases). What was sequenced was blood. The CDR3 DNA reads TGTGCCACCGGGACACTGAGCTCCTACGAGCAGTACTTC. Residues: CATGTLSSYEQYF.